A selection of T cell receptor beta chains follows, all from one sample in a study of identical twins. TCRdb called the 5' RACE reads again in MiXCR, with one record for every CDR3 protein. The sample lists about 890,000 distinct CDR3 sequences, around an eighth occurring once. The data were also submitted as part of a second study, on yellow fever vaccine responses in identical twins.

The specimen was PBMCs. These receptors all come from a woman aged 18-29 years in good health. Each CDR3 is given with its conserved first and last residue. The D gene is left open where the match is weak. A clone size is listed for some rows: how often the clone was seen (once, few, many), or a class if it is expanded.

TRBJ2-2 | - | few | TRBV7-9 | TGTGCCAGCAGCTTAAGACAGGAGGTCCCCGGGGAGCTGTTTTTT | CASSLRQEVPGELFF
TRBJ1-2 | TRBD1 | few | TRBV20-1 | TGCAGTGCTTGGGACAGGGCCGATTATGACTATGGCTACACCTTC | CSAWDRADYDYGYTF
TRBJ2-1 | TRBD2 | few | TRBV5-1 | TGCGCCAGCACCCTTGGATCCCTAACTAGCGGGGGTCCTCCGAGGGATGAGCAGTTCTTC | CASTLGSLTSGGPPRDEQFF
TRBJ1-1 | - | - | TRBV6-2/TRBV6-3 | TGTGCCAGCAGTCGGGTGACCACTGAAGCTTTCTTT | CASSRVTTEAFF
TRBJ1-1 | - | few | TRBV20-1 | TGCAGTGCTAGAGATTTTCTCTTTGGTGATGAAGCTTTCTTT | CSARDFLFGDEAFF
TRBJ1-3 | TRBD1 | few | TRBV6-2/TRBV6-3 | TGTGCCAGCAGGGACGACAGGGCAGGTGGAAACACCATATATTTT | CASRDDRAGGNTIYF
TRBJ1-2 | - | - | TRBV11-2 | TGTGCCACCCGAGATTTCGGAAAGGTTGGCTACACCTTC | CATRDFGKVGYTF
TRBJ2-1 | TRBD2 | few | TRBV3-1 | TGTGCCAGCAGCCAACTCCTAGCGGGGAATGAGCAGTTCTTC | CASSQLLAGNEQFF
TRBJ2-4 | - | few | TRBV15 | TGTGCCACCAGCAGAGATGTGAGCCCCAGTCCCGAGTCGGCCAAAAACATTCAGTACTTC | CATSRDVSPSPESAKNIQYF
TRBJ2-7 | - | few | TRBV28 | TGTGCCAGCAGTTTGATCAGCCCCTACGAGCAGTACTTC | CASSLISPYEQYF
TRBJ2-7 | - | - | TRBV2 | TGTGCCAGCAGTGTCGACCCGGGACCGGCAGGCTACGAGCAGTACTTC | CASSVDPGPAGYEQYF
TRBJ1-1 | TRBD1 | few | TRBV6-1 | TGTGCCAGCAGTCTCGGACAGGGGGTTGAAGCTTTCTTT | CASSLGQGVEAFF
TRBJ2-7 | TRBD2 | - | TRBV20-1 | TGCAGTGCTAGGGGTGCTCCGACTAGCGGGAGATCGGGCTACGAGCAGTACTTC | CSARGAPTSGRSGYEQYF
TRBJ1-1 | - | - | TRBV3-1 | TGTGCCAGCAGCCAGGGGGAGGGGAGCACTGAAGCTTTCTTT | CASSQGEGSTEAFF
TRBJ2-1 | - | few | TRBV7-3 | TGTGCCAGCAGCTTAACGGCAGGATCCTACAATGAGCAGTTCTTC | CASSLTAGSYNEQFF
TRBJ2-1 | - | few | TRBV12-3/TRBV12-4 | TGTGCCAGCAGCCACCTAGCGCCCATCGGCAATGAGCAGTTCTTC | CASSHLAPIGNEQFF
TRBJ1-2 | - | few | TRBV12-3/TRBV12-4 | TGTGCCAGCACCGTTCGGGGGTCGGACTATGGCTTCACCTTC | CASTVRGSDYGFTF
TRBJ1-3 | - | - | TRBV6-1 | TGTGCCAGCAGTGAGGAACCGGCCTCGGTGGGAAACACCATATATTTT | CASSEEPASVGNTIYF
TRBJ2-1 | TRBD2 | few | TRBV15 | TGTGCCACCAGTCTCGGACTAGCGGGAGGCCTCGTCTACAATGAGCAGTTCTTC | CATSLGLAGGLVYNEQFF
TRBJ2-1 | TRBD2 | - | TRBV11-1 | TGTGCCAGCAGCTTAATAGGGCTAGCGGGAGTTCCCTCCTACAATGAGCAGTTCTTC | CASSLIGLAGVPSYNEQFF
TRBJ2-7 | - | few | TRBV19 | TGTGCCAGTAGCCAAGGGTTCCACGAGCAGTACTTC | CASSQGFHEQYF
TRBJ2-7 | - | - | TRBV28 | TGTGCCAGCACGCAATCCGACTCCTACGAGCAGTACTTC | CASTQSDSYEQYF
TRBJ1-1 | - | - | TRBV5-6 | TGTGCCAGCAGCTCAATAAGTAACACTGAAGCTTTCTTT | CASSSISNTEAFF
TRBJ1-2 | - | - | TRBV27 | TGTGCCAGCAGTTGGGGTGGGTCCGGGGGAGGCTACACCTTC | CASSWGGSGGGYTF
TRBJ1-2 | TRBD1 | - | TRBV29-1 | TGCAGCGCCCTCTCGACAGGGGGGCATGGCTACACCTTC | CSALSTGGHGYTF
TRBJ2-1 | - | many | TRBV5-1 | TGCGCCAGCAGCTTGTTGGGGGGTAATCACAATGAGCAGTTCTTC | CASSLLGGNHNEQFF
TRBJ2-2 | TRBD2 | few | TRBV9 | TGTGCCAGCAGCGCCGGGACTAGCGGGATGAGCGGGGAGCTGTTTTTT | CASSAGTSGMSGELFF
TRBJ2-5 | - | few | TRBV2 | TGTGCCAGCAAAGCCCCGCGGGTCCAAGAGACCCAGTACTTC | CASKAPRVQETQYF
TRBJ2-5 | TRBD2 | many | TRBV7-8 | TGTGCCAGCAGCTTAGTCCGGACTAGCGGGAGTTCCCAAGAGACCCAGTACTTC | CASSLVRTSGSSQETQYF
TRBJ2-5 | TRBD2 | few | TRBV5-5 | TGTGCCAGCAGCACCGAAGCGGGAGGGCCGGGAGAGACCCAGTACTTC | CASSTEAGGPGETQYF
TRBJ2-1 | - | - | TRBV6-1 | TGTGCCAGCAAAGAACCCCCGGGCAGAAACTCCTACAATGAGCAGTTCTTC | CASKEPPGRNSYNEQFF
TRBJ2-7 | TRBD1 | - | TRBV7-9 | TGTGCCAGCAGCGGGGGGACAGGGAACTACGAGCAGTACTTC | CASSGGTGNYEQYF
TRBJ2-2 | - | - | TRBV3-1 | TGTGCCAGCAGCCCCTCCGGACAGACCAGGGCCGGGGAGCTGTTTTTT | CASSPSGQTRAGELFF
TRBJ2-1 | TRBD1 | few | TRBV6-2/TRBV6-3 | TGTGCCAGCAGTTACGTCCGTTTGCCGCCATCATGGGACAGGGGTTCGGACAATGAGCAGTTCTTC | CASSYVRLPPSWDRGSDNEQFF